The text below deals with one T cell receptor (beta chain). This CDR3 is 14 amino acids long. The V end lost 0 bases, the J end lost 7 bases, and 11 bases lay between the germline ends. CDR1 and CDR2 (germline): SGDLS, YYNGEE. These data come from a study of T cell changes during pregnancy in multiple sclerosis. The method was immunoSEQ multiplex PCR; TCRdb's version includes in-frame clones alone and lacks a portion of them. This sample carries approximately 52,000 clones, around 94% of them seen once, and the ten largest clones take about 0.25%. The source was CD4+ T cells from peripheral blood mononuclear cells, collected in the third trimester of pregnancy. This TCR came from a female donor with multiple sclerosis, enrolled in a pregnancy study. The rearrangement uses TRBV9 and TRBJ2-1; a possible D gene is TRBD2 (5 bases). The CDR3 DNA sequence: TGTGCCAGCAGCGTAGTGTTAGCGAGTAATGAGCAGTTCTTC. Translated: CASSVVLASNEQFF.